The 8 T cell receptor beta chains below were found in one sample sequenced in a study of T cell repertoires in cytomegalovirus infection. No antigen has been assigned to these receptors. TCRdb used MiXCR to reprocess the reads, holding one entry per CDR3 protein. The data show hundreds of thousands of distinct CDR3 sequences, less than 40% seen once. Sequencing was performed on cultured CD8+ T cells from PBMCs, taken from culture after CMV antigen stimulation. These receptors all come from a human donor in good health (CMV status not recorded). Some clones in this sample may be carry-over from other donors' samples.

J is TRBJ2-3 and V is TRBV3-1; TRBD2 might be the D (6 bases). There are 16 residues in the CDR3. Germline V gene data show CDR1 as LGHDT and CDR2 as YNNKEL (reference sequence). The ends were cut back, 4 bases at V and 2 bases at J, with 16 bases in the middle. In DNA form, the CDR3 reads TGTGCCAGCAGCCCCTATTTAGCGGTGGTCACAGATACGCAGTATTTT. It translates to CASSPYLAVVTDTQYF.

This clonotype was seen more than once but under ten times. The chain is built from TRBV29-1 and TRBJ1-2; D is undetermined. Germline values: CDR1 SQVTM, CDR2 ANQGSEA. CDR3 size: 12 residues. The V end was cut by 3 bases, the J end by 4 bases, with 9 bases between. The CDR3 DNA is TGCAGCGTTGACCAGACCCTCTATGGCTACACCTTC. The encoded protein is CSVDQTLYGYTF. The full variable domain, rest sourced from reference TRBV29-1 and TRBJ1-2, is SAVISQKPSRDICQRGTSLTIQCQVDSQVTMMFWYRQQPGQSLTLIATANQGSEATYESGFVIDKFPISRPNLTFSTLTVSNMSPEDSSIYLCSVDQTLYGYTFGSGTRLTVV.

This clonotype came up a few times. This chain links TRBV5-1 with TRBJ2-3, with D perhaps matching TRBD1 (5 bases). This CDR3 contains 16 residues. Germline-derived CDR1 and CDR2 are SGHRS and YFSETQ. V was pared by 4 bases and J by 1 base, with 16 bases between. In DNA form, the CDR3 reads TGCGCCAGCAGCCTCGACGTGGGGCAAGGCACAGATACGCAGTATTTT. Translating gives CASSLDVGQGTDTQYF.

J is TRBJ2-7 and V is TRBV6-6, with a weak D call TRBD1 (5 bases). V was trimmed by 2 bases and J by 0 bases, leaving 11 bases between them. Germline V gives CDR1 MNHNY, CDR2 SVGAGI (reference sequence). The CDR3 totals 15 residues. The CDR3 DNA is TGTGCCAGCAGTTACAGGGAAAGGGGCTCCTACGAGCAGTACGTC. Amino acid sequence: CASSYRERGSYEQYV.

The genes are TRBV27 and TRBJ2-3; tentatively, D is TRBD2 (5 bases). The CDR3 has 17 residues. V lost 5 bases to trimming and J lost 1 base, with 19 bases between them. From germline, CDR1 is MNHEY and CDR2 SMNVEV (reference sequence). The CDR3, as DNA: TGTGCCAGCAGTCCGCCACTAGGGTATGGGGGCACAGATACGCAGTATTTT. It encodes CASSPPLGYGGTDTQYF.

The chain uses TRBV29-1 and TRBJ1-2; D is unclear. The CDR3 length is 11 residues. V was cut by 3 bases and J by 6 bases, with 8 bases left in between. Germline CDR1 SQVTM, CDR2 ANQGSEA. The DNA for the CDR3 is TGCAGCGTTGAGACGACTAATGGCTACACCTTC. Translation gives CSVETTNGYTF.

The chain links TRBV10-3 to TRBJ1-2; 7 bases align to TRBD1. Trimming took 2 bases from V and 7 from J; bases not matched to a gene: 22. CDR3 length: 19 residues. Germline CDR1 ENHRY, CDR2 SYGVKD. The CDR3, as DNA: TGTGCCATCAGTGAGCCAACGAGTCGTAGAGACAGGGAAAGGAGTGGCTACACCTTC. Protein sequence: CAISEPTSRRDRERSGYTF.

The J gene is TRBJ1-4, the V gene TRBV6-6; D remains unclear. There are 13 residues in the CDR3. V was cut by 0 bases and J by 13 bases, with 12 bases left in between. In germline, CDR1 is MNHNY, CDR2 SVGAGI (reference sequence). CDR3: CASSYSQGRGLFF. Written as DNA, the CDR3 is TGTGCCAGCAGTTACTCCCAAGGAAGAGGACTGTTTTTT.